Presented here are 9 T cell receptor beta chains from one specimen sequenced in a study of T cells after yellow fever vaccination. TCRdb processed the 5' RACE reads anew with MiXCR; each CDR3 protein has one entry. In the table there are 120,000 or so distinct CDR3 sequences, about 16% of which are singletons. Specimen: CD8+ T cells sorted from PBMCs, collected 5 days after the yellow fever booster vaccination. The source is a young man who received the YFV17D yellow fever vaccine.

CDR3 region: CASSKLPGEVDTEAFF. The CDR3 DNA sequence: TGTGCCAGCAGTAAACTTCCCGGGGAGGTGGACACTGAAGCTTTCTTT. The chain couples TRBV2 to TRBJ1-1; D uncertain. V was pared by 5 bases and J by 3 bases, with 19 bases between. Per the germline V gene, CDR1 is SNHLY and CDR2 is FYNNEI. CDR3 length: 16 amino acids.

This clonotype has just a few counts. The gene calls are TRBV25-1 and TRBJ2-2; D is unclear. This CDR3 contains 15 residues. Trimming removed 5 bases at V and 1 base at J, with 11 bases between. CDR1 and CDR2 (germline): MGHDK, SYGVNS. Written as DNA, the CDR3 is TGTGCCAGCAGTCCCCTGACTGTGAACACCGGGGAGCTGTTTTTT. This sequence encodes CASSPLTVNTGELFF.

A few counts support this clonotype. At one end the junction does not follow the germline gene, possibly because of a read error. The J gene is TRBJ2-1, the V gene TRBV6-2 or TRBV6-3; no reliable D call. The germline V gene has CDR1 MNHEY and CDR2 SVGEGT. The CDR3 is 11 amino acids. The CDR3 sequence: CASSDSVEQFF. CDR3 in DNA: TGTGCCAGCAGTGACTCTGTTGAGCAGTTCTTC.

This clonotype has a count of ten or more. J is TRBJ1-1 and V is TRBV7-6, with a weak D call TRBD1 (6 bases). V dropped 3 bases and J dropped 2 bases, with 10 bases sitting between them. Germline-derived CDR1 and CDR2 are SGHVS and FNYEAQ. CDR3 length: 14 residues. In DNA, the CDR3 is TGTGCCAGCAGCTTGACCGGGGGCAACACTGAAGCTTTCTTT. Translating gives CASSLTGGNTEAFF.

V and J are TRBV3-1 and TRBJ2-7; D is uncertain. Germline loops: CDR1 LGHDT, CDR2 YNNKEL (reference sequence). The V gene lost 0 bases and the J gene lost 3 bases, with 9 bases spanning the gap. This CDR3 comprises 14 residues. The CDR3 coding sequence is TGTGCCAGCAGCCAAGAGGAAGGCAGCTACGAGCAGTACTTC. Translation gives CASSQEEGSYEQYF.

This sequence joins TRBV5-1 and TRBJ2-7; perhaps TRBD2 as D (5 bases). Germline V gives CDR1 SGHRS, CDR2 YFSETQ. The length of the CDR3 is 13 residues. The ends were cut back, 6 bases at V and 3 bases at J, with 13 bases in the middle. CDR3 amino acids: CASTRAWGYEQYF. CDR3 nucleotide sequence: TGCGCCAGCACGAGGGCCTGGGGCTACGAGCAGTACTTC.

This clonotype has a handful of counts. The gene calls are TRBV9 and TRBJ1-5; 8 bases are shared with TRBD1. V lost 4 bases and J lost 6; bases outside the gene matches: 6. The germline gives CDR1 SGDLS, CDR2 YYNGEE. This CDR3 spans 14 amino acids. The CDR3 DNA reads TGTGCCAGCAGCCTTACAGGGGGAGCTCAGCCCCAGCATTTT. This gives the protein CASSLTGGAQPQHF.

The chain uses TRBV7-9 and TRBJ1-1, with D uncertain. V lost 1 base and J 7 bases, leaving 13 bases between the germline ends. This CDR3 contains 14 residues. Germline CDR1 is SEHNR and CDR2 is FQNEAQ (reference sequence). The CDR3 loop reads CASSLVGSDIEAFF. CDR3 in DNA: TGTGCCAGCAGCTTAGTCGGTTCCGACATTGAAGCTTTCTTT.

This clonotype was counted between two and nine times. The rearrangement links TRBV4-3 to TRBJ2-3; TRBD2 matches 12 bases. The germline V gene encodes CDR1 LGHNA and CDR2 YSLEER. The CDR3 runs to 17 residues. V gave up 4 bases and J gave up 4 bases; unmatched junction bases: 9. The CDR3 is CASSPRLAGEKADTQYF. The CDR3 region has the DNA TGCGCCAGCAGCCCACGACTAGCGGGGGAAAAGGCAGATACGCAGTATTTT.